A selection of T cell receptor beta chains follows, all from one sample in a study of blood T cell repertoires in COVID-19. Clones were read by immunoSEQ multiplex PCR, and TCRdb kept only the in-frame ones, dropping some. The table has 310,000 or so clones, 87% seen once. The material sequenced was PBMCs or T cells enriched from blood (not recorded which). These receptors were taken from a woman aged 18-35 years who had recovered from COVID-19. Both conserved end residues are trimmed from each CDR3. Each record gives: clone size, V gene, CDR3 protein. Clone size is stated in some rows and not others, as once, few, many or a class when expanded.

.	TRBV7-9	ASSLGAGGTTDTQY
.	TRBV5-4	ASSLSGTNTIY
.	TRBV3-1/TRBV3-2	ASSQARTRGGELF
.	TRBV6-2/TRBV6-3	ASSRAGGAVYEQY
.	TRBV5-4	ASSLQGDVYDEQY
.	TRBV6-6	ASSYSGQPQH
.	TRBV28	ASMSSPGSTNEKLF
.	TRBV28	ASSRPGTGTPYNSPLH
.	TRBV5-1	ASSLGRNYGYT
.	TRBV15	ATSKGLVGETQY
.	TRBV3-1/TRBV3-2	ASSRDRGDTEAF
.	TRBV6-5	ASRRGQGVNQPQH
.	TRBV6-5	ASRSGLFYEQY
.	TRBV7-9	ASSQIGTGNYGYT
.	TRBV7-9	ASSTGQGQYYGYT
.	TRBV2	ASSDQGKTGANVLT
.	TRBV5-6	ASSSGTGNLQNTEAF
.	TRBV7-9	ASSFMGYT
.	TRBV5-1	ASSASGTGGTGELF
.	TRBV4-1	ASSQGLMGRTEAF
once	TRBV5-1	ASSSTAGAYNEQF
.	TRBV2	ASSERGQGSQPQH
.	TRBV3-1/TRBV3-2	ASSQDPRLAEESYNEQF
.	TRBV4-2	ASSHSGQGAGGANVLT
.	TRBV4-3	ASSQVGGAFLETQY
.	TRBV5-6	ASSLWGTGVAYEQY
.	TRBV6-6	ASTADRAGAGELF
few	TRBV13	ASSLGRGYGYT
.	TRBV10-2	ASSVSPGQRYGYT
.	TRBV3-1/TRBV3-2	ASSHGDSGNTIY
.	TRBV27	ASSLGAGVAYNEQF
.	TRBV6-2/TRBV6-3	ASSSSTLHGYT
once	TRBV7-9	ASSQMGAVDEQY
.	TRBV5-6	ASSLVVAGELF
.	TRBV28	ASSLHREQF
.	TRBV2	ASSGLRGTAYGYT
.	TRBV5-6	ASSYQGAQY
few	TRBV12-3/TRBV12-4	ASSRQGAYEQY
many	TRBV6-5	ASSYRLEGAPNGYT
.	TRBV5-6	ASSLPRTEYGYT
.	TRBV7-8	ASSLLPRGETQY
.	TRBV3-1/TRBV3-2	ASSPPLGLPPEEQY
.	TRBV5-6	ASSLEGQEF
.	TRBV30	AWSWGGSSYNEQF
.	TRBV28	ASSFSREDGYT
.	TRBV6-2/TRBV6-3	ASSYSAVYGYT
.	TRBV28	ASSIRDRGLF
.	TRBV5-6	ASTPLGQGLNYGYT
.	TRBV4-1	ASSRQGWTSGRDTQY
.	TRBV18	ASSPPGRPGNTIY
.	TRBV2	ASSEVRGRYGYT
once	TRBV7-2	ASSLAGGASTEAF
once	TRBV19	ASSTTGQVEAF
.	TRBV5-1	ASSFITDIGSTYEQY